The 26 T cell receptor beta chains given below trace back to one sample, sequenced in a study of CD8 T cells in Susac syndrome. RNA in amounts of roughly 0.5 to 1 ug was reverse transcribed with random hexamers. TCRdb called the immunoSEQ multiplex PCR reads again in MiXCR, with one record for every CDR3 protein. The sample consists of 130,000 to 150,000 distinct CDR3 sequences, around 94% of them appearing once. Sequencing was done on a sample of CD8+ T cells from PBMCs. These receptors originate from a human donor in good health.

The genes are TRBV27 and TRBJ1-1, with D maybe TRBD1 (6 bases). Trimming took off 1 base at V and 5 bases at J, with 11 bases between the two ends. The CDR3 is made up of 14 amino acids. Per germline, CDR1 MNHEY and CDR2 SMNVEV (reference sequence). The CDR3 here is CASSLWGGRTEAFF. CDR3 in DNA: TGTGCCAGCAGTTTATGGGGGGGGCGAACTGAAGCTTTCTTT.

This rearrangement joins TRBV4-3 to TRBJ2-7; tentative D call: TRBD1 (6 bases). The CDR3 covers 13 residues. V lost 3 bases, J lost 4 bases, and 10 bases lay in between. Germline values: CDR1 LGHNA, CDR2 YSLEER. As DNA, the CDR3 is TGCGCCAGCAGCCAGGGGGCCCTATACGAGCAGTACTTC. Encoded protein: CASSQGALYEQYF.

This chain uses TRBV6-2 or TRBV6-3 with TRBJ1-1; D gene uncertain. Germline CDR1 and CDR2: MNHEY and SVGEGT. The CDR3 covers 13 residues. Trimming cost V 8 bases and J 5 bases, with 15 bases left between them. The CDR3 DNA reads TGTGCCAGCCAGCTCTACGAGGGTACTGAAGCTTTCTTT. It specifies CASQLYEGTEAFF.

This chain uses TRBV12-3 or TRBV12-4 with TRBJ2-7; TRBD1 matches at 8 bases. With V trimmed by 5 bases and J by 5 bases, 8 bases remained unmatched. This CDR3 region has 14 residues. CDR3 DNA: TGTGCCAGCAGTCCATATCAGGACAGGGACGAGCAGTACTTC. Its protein is CASSPYQDRDEQYF.

This clonotype has only one observation. The rearrangement links TRBV30 to TRBJ2-1, with 7 bases matching TRBD2. Germline V gene lookup returns CDR1 GTSNPN and CDR2 SVGIG (reference sequence). The junction had 4 bases not matched to a gene; V was cut back by 1 base and J by 7 bases. This CDR3 comprises 13 residues. CDR3 region: CAWSGGGSNEQFF. The CDR3 DNA follows: TGTGCCTGGAGTGGGGGCGGGAGTAATGAGCAGTTCTTC.

The V call is TRBV19, the J call TRBJ1-2, with D possibly matching TRBD1 (6 bases). V was clipped by 5 bases and J by 2 bases, with 12 bases between them. The CDR3 is made up of 14 amino acids. The germline CDR1 and CDR2 sequences are LNHDA and SQIVND (reference sequence). In DNA, the CDR3 is TGTGCCAGTAGTCCCAGGACAGAGAACTATGGCTACACCTTC. Its translation is CASSPRTENYGYTF. The entire variable domain, with the rest obtained from reference TRBV19 and TRBJ1-2, is as follows: DGGITQSPKYLFRKEGQNVTLSCEQNLNHDAMYWYRQDPGQGLRLIYYSQIVNDFQKGDIAEGYSVSREKKESFPLTVTSAQKNPTAFYLCASSPRTENYGYTFGSGTRLTVV.

The chain carries TRBV4-3 and TRBJ2-1; TRBD1 matches at 7 bases. There are 16 residues in the CDR3. Germline V gene lookup returns CDR1 LGHNA and CDR2 YSLEER. V trimming: 2 bases; J trimming: 1 base; junction bases outside the gene matches: 5. CDR3 in amino acids: CASSQRQGSSYNEQFF. The CDR3 DNA follows: TGCGCCAGCAGCCAAAGACAGGGCTCTTCCTACAATGAGCAGTTCTTC.

This chain links TRBV7-9 with TRBJ2-3; TRBD2 is a possible D gene (6 bases). CDR1 is SEHNR, CDR2 FQNEAQ, per germline (reference sequence). V lost 5 bases to trimming and J lost 6 bases, with 18 bases between them. This CDR3 is built from 15 residues. The CDR3 nucleotides read TGTGCCAGCAGCCCCCTGTCCGGGAGTAGGGATACGCAGTATTTT. Its protein product is CASSPLSGSRDTQYF.

The chain carries TRBV19 and TRBJ2-7; 14 positions match TRBD2. The CDR3 is 15 residues long. Germline values: CDR1 LNHDA, CDR2 SQIVND (reference sequence). The J segment lost 6 bases and the V segment lost 10 bases, leaving 11 bases of the junction unmatched. CDR3 coding DNA: TGTGCCACGTCAATCACCGGGACTAGCGGGAGCGAGCAGTACTTC. This translates into CATSITGTSGSEQYF.

The chain joins TRBV3-1 to TRBJ2-1; D is perhaps TRBD2 (7 bases). Trimming stripped 1 base from V and 8 bases from J, with 9 bases between. The CDR3 contains 13 residues. Germline values: CDR1 LGHDT, CDR2 YNNKEL (reference sequence). CDR3 bases: TGTGCCAGCAGCCAAGGGGGGGGCGATGAGCAGTTCTTC. It codes for CASSQGGGDEQFF.

The rearrangement uses TRBV7-6 and TRBJ2-5, with 10 bases identical to TRBD1. The CDR3 length is 15 residues. In germline, CDR1 is SGHVS, CDR2 FNYEAQ. The trim removed 4 bases at V and 3 bases at J, leaving 5 bases unmatched. This CDR3 reads CASSSGQGLEETQYF. The CDR3 region has the DNA TGTGCCAGCAGCTCGGGACAGGGGCTTGAAGAGACCCAGTACTTC.

The rearrangement joins TRBV28 to TRBJ2-1, with TRBD1 matching over 8 bases. V dropped 5 bases and J dropped 6; count of bases not matched to a gene: 12. CDR1 is MDHEN, CDR2 SYDVKM, per germline. CDR3 length: 16 residues. In nucleotides, the CDR3 is TGTGCCAGCAGTCCGGAGAGGACAGGGTTGGCCAATGAGCAGTTCTTC. It codes for CASSPERTGLANEQFF.

This chain links TRBV18 with TRBJ2-7; 8 nucleotides agree with TRBD2. This CDR3 contains 15 residues. Losses at the gene ends were 0 bases for V and 2 bases for J; bases not matched to a gene: 3. Germline loops: CDR1 KGHSH, CDR2 LQKENI. The CDR3 DNA reads as TGTGCCAGCTCACCACCGTCGGGAGGGCCCTACGAGCAGTACTTC. This codes for CASSPPSGGPYEQYF. Using reference TRBV18 and TRBJ2-7 for the parts outside the CDR3, the full variable domain is NAGVMQNPRHLVRRRGQEARLRCSPMKGHSHVYWYRQLPEEGLKFMVYLQKENIIDESGMPKERFSAEFPKEGPSILRIQQVVRGDSAAYFCASSPPSGGPYEQYFGPGTRLTVT.

The chain employs TRBV18 and TRBJ2-7; 8 nucleotides agree with TRBD1. Germline CDR1 KGHSH, CDR2 LQKENI. The CDR3 sequence is 14 residues long. V shed 6 bases, J shed 2 bases, and the junction held 6 bases outside the gene matches. The CDR3 reads CASSSQGAAYEQYF. In nucleotides, the CDR3 is TGTGCCAGCTCCTCCCAGGGGGCCGCCTACGAGCAGTACTTC.

The V and J genes are TRBV28 and TRBJ2-3; 13 positions match TRBD2. V shed 8 bases and J 4 bases; nucleotides not matched to a gene: 3. This CDR3 has 14 amino acids. Germline CDR1 reads MDHEN; CDR2 reads SYDVKM. CDR3 in amino acids: CASGTSGMADTQYF. The CDR3, as DNA: TGTGCCAGCGGGACTAGCGGGATGGCAGATACGCAGTATTTT.

The genes are TRBV20-1 and TRBJ1-3, with 7 bases that match TRBD1. With V trimmed by 2 bases and J by 2 bases, 3 bases remained unmatched. In germline, CDR1 is DFQATT, CDR2 SNEGSKA (reference sequence). This CDR3 is 14 amino acids long. This chain's CDR3 is CSARKGAPGNTIYF. For the CDR3, the DNA is TGCAGTGCTAGAAAGGGGGCCCCTGGAAACACCATATATTTT.

The chain is built from TRBV12-3 or TRBV12-4 and TRBJ2-5, with D unresolved. The CDR3 has 12 amino acids. The V gene lost 4 bases and the J gene lost 5 bases, with 8 bases spanning the gap. CDR3 DNA sequence: TGTGCCAGCAGTTCCGTAGTTGAGACCCAGTACTTC. Its translation is CASSSVVETQYF.

The genes are TRBV20-1 and TRBJ2-3; no reliable D call. This CDR3 is built from 11 residues. Germline V gene lookup returns CDR1 DFQATT and CDR2 SNEGSKA (reference sequence). Deletions cut 2 bases from V and 5 bases from J, with 5 bases between. The CDR3 DNA follows: TGCAGTGCTAGATTTGAAGATACGCAGTATTTT. Its protein is CSARFEDTQYF.

The rearrangement uses TRBV28 and TRBJ1-1, with D tentatively TRBD1 (5 bases). Trimming stripped 2 bases from V and 12 bases from J, with 13 bases between. The germline V gene has CDR1 MDHEN and CDR2 SYDVKM. The CDR3 length is 12 residues. CDR3 loop: CASSLGAGRTFF. In nucleotides, the CDR3 is TGTGCCAGCAGTTTAGGAGCAGGGAGGACTTTCTTT.

This clonotype was seen only a few times. The V gene is TRBV3-1, the J gene TRBJ2-3; TRBD2 aligns across 10 bases. Trimming cost V 0 bases and J 3 bases; bases outside gene matches: 3. In germline, CDR1 is LGHDT, CDR2 YNNKEL (reference sequence). This CDR3 comprises 16 residues. The CDR3 nucleotides read TGTGCCAGCAGCCAAGATCCTAGCGGGAGTACAGATACGCAGTATTTT. It translates to CASSQDPSGSTDTQYF.

Notes on this clonotype: The junction shows a germline mismatch at one end, possibly a read error. The genes are TRBV28 and TRBJ2-7; TRBD1 is a possible D gene (5 bases). CDR1 MDHEN and CDR2 SYDVKM come from the germline V gene. CDR3 length equals 14 residues. CDR3 region: CATSNRGLTYEQYF. In DNA form, the CDR3 reads TGTGCCACCAGTAATAGGGGTCTAACCTACGAGCAGTACTTC.

CDR3 sequence (DNA): TGTGCCAGCAGCCAAGAGAACCGAAACACCATATATTTT. It translates to CASSQENRNTIYF. The chain is built from TRBV4-2 and TRBJ1-3, with D unresolved. V was shortened by 0 bases and J by 5 bases, with 5 bases between the two germline ends. The germline V gene encodes CDR1 LGHNA and CDR2 YNFKEQ. The CDR3 is 13 residues long.

The chain is built from TRBV6-5 and TRBJ2-1; 11 nucleotides line up with TRBD1. V gave up 5 bases and J gave up 7 bases; unmatched junction bases: 4. In germline, CDR1 is MNHEY, CDR2 SVGAGI. This CDR3 comprises 14 residues. The CDR3: CASSQGTGGNEQFF. As DNA, the CDR3 is TGTGCCAGCAGTCAAGGGACAGGGGGAAATGAGCAGTTCTTC.

V usage is TRBV27 and J usage is TRBJ2-7; tentatively, D is TRBD2 (5 bases). Germline V lookup: CDR1 MNHEY, CDR2 SMNVEV (reference sequence). V was clipped by 5 bases and J by 6 bases, with 23 bases between them. The CDR3 has 16 amino acids. The DNA of the CDR3 is TGTGCCAGCAGTCCCAAACACTACGGGTACGGGGTCGAGCAGTACTTC. It translates to CASSPKHYGYGVEQYF.

The V call is TRBV19, the J call TRBJ2-1, with 8 nucleotides matching TRBD2. Germline lookup yields CDR1 LNHDA and CDR2 SQIVND (reference sequence). There are 14 residues in the CDR3. V shed 5 bases and J 5 bases; nucleotides not matched to a gene: 5. The CDR3 sequence is CASSETSADNEQFF. CDR3 bases: TGTGCCAGTAGTGAGACTAGCGCAGACAATGAGCAGTTCTTC.

The J gene is TRBJ2-3, the V gene TRBV7-9, with D unclear. CDR1 SEHNR and CDR2 FQNEAQ come from the germline V gene (reference sequence). V lost 5 bases to trimming and J lost 3 bases, with 15 bases between them. This CDR3 comprises 15 residues. The CDR3 region is CASSPPSYLTDTQYF. DNA of the CDR3: TGTGCCAGCAGCCCCCCCTCGTACTTAACAGATACGCAGTATTTT.